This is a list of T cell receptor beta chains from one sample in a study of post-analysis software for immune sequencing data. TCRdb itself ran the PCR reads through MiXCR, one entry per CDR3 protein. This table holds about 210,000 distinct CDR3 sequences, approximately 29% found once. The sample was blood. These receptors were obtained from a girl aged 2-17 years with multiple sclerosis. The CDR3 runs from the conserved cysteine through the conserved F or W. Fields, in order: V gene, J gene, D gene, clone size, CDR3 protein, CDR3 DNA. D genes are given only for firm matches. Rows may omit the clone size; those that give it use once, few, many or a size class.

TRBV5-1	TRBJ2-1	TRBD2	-	CASSPGTSGGPPLHNEQFF	TGCGCCAGCAGCCCCGGGACTAGCGGGGGGCCACCTCTCCACAATGAGCAGTTCTTC
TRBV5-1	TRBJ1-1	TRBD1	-	CASSLAGTGGGRNTEAFF	TGCGCCAGCAGCTTGGCCGGGACAGGGGGAGGTCGGAACACTGAAGCTTTCTTT
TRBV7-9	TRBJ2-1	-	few	CASSSIMVVGLNEQFF	TGTGCCAGCAGCTCTATTATGGTTGTGGGACTCAATGAGCAGTTCTTC
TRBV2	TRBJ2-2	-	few	CASSVRSNGGELFF	TGTGCCAGCAGTGTTCGGTCGAACGGGGGGGAGCTGTTTTTT
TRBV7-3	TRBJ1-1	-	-	CASSLIGAPGEPEAFF	TGTGCCAGCAGCTTAATTGGAGCCCCCGGGGAACCTGAAGCTTTCTTT
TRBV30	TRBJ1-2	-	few	CAWSTDLGGYTF	TGTGCCTGGAGTACTGATCTAGGTGGCTACACCTTC
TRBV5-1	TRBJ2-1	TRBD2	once	CASSFGLAGGLTPEQFF	TGCGCCAGCAGCTTTGGACTAGCGGGAGGGTTAACCCCTGAGCAGTTCTTC
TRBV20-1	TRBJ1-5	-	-	CSASLGGVYGNQPQHF	TGCAGTGCTAGTCTCGGGGGGGTTTATGGCAATCAGCCCCAGCATTTT
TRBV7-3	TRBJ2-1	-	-	CASSLQGPIYNEQFF	TGTGCCAGCAGCTTACAGGGCCCAATATACAATGAGCAGTTCTTC
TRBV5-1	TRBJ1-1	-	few	CASSLGYPGMNTEAFF	TGCGCCAGCAGCTTGGGGTATCCGGGGATGAACACTGAAGCTTTCTTT
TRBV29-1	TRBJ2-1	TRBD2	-	CSVESGAGGNYNEQFF	TGCAGCGTTGAAAGTGGTGCGGGGGGTAACTACAATGAGCAGTTCTTC
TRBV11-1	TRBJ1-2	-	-	CASSSTGGSPYGYTF	TGTGCCAGCAGCTCGACGGGGGGCAGCCCCTATGGCTACACCTTC
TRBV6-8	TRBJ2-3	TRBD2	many	CASSLAIAGANTDTQYF	TGTGCCAGCAGTTTAGCCATAGCGGGAGCCAACACAGATACGCAGTATTTT
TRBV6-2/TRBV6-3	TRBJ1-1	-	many	CASQPGRLNTEAFF	TGTGCCAGTCAACCGGGACGGTTGAACACTGAAGCTTTCTTT
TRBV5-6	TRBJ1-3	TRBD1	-	CASSFPLPGQETNTIYF	TGCGCCAGCAGCTTCCCCCTACCGGGACAGGAGACGAACACCATATATTTT
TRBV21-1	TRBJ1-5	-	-	CASSNRDEKGYSNQPQHF	TGTGCCAGCAGCAACCGGGACGAAAAGGGTTATAGCAATCAGCCCCAGCATTTT
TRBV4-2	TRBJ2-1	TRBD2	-	CASSQEPGLAGVNEQFF	TGTGCCAGCAGCCAAGAGCCGGGACTAGCGGGAGTTAATGAGCAGTTCTTC
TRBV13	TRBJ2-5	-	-	CASSWGPQVTNEQYF	TGTGCCAGCAGCTGGGGGCCCCAGGTGACGAATGAGCAGTACTTC
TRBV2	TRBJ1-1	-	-	CASNLGGTEAFF	TGTGCCAGCAATCTGGGTGGCACTGAAGCTTTCTTT
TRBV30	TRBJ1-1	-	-	CAWTKQGNTEAFF	TGTGCCTGGACAAAACAGGGGAACACTGAAGCTTTCTTT
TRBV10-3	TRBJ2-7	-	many	CAISELEAGEQYF	TGTGCCATCAGTGAACTGGAGGCGGGAGAGCAGTACTTC
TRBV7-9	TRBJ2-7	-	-	CASSSRALAYKQYF	TGTGCCAGCAGCTCCAGGGCCCTGGCCTACAAGCAGTACTTC
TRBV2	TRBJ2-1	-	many	CASSDNRANEQFF	TGTGCCAGCAGTGACAACAGGGCCAATGAGCAGTTCTTC
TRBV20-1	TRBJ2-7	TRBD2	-	CSVQGRGGSYEQYF	TGCAGTGTCCAGGGGCGGGGGGGCAGCTACGAGCAGTACTTC
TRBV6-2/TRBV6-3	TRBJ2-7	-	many	CASRSQDYEQYF	TGTGCCAGCAGATCGCAGGATTACGAGCAGTACTTC
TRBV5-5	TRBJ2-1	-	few	CASSFRPSLTYNEQFF	TGTGCCAGCAGCTTTAGGCCCAGTCTGACCTACAATGAGCAGTTCTTC
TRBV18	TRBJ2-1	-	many	CASSPPLDFDEQFF	TGTGCCAGCTCACCACCGTTGGATTTCGATGAGCAGTTCTTC
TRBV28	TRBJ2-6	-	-	CASSLGVVGANVLTF	TGTGCCAGCAGTTTAGGGGTGGTGGGGGCCAACGTCCTGACTTTC
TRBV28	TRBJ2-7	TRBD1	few	CASSPPGGHEQYF	TGTGCCAGCAGTCCCCCAGGGGGCCACGAGCAGTACTTC
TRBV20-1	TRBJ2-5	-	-	CSARGPTQETQYF	TGCAGTGCTAGAGGGCCCACCCAAGAGACCCAGTACTTC
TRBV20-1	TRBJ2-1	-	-	CSARPESSYNEQFF	TGCAGTGCTAGACCCGAGAGCTCCTACAATGAGCAGTTCTTC
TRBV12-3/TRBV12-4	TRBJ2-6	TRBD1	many	CASSPPRDRDRGNVLTF	TGTGCCAGCAGTCCTCCTAGAGACCGGGACAGGGGGAACGTCCTGACTTTC